The 19 T cell receptor beta chains given below trace back to one sample, sequenced in a study of regulatory T cells in long-lasting Graves disease. Through Arm-PCR of CDR3 regions and iRepertoire HTBI primers, TCR beta libraries were built. TCRdb independently ran MiXCR on the multiplex PCR reads; one entry per CDR3 protein. The profile shows 300,000 to 400,000 distinct CDR3 sequences, 15% to 20% of them singletons. Time point in this sample: newly diagnosed GD, antithyroid drugs for less than 3 months. After RNA was extracted from PBMCs, the TCR library was made from it. The same specimen was also included in a second study, on T cells in Graves' hyperthyroidism and ophthalmopathy.

The sample here was peripheral blood mononuclear cells (PBMCs), taken at new diagnosis, from a patient treated with antithyroid drugs. Receptors originate from a man in his forties with Graves disease.

The gene calls are TRBV2 and TRBJ2-2; D is unclear. CDR1 is SNHLY, CDR2 FYNNEI, per germline. CDR3 length: 10 amino acids. V was clipped by 8 bases and J by 6 bases, with 4 bases between them. CDR3 coding DNA: TGTGCCAGCTTGTCCGGGGAGCTGTTTTTT. It translates to CASLSGELFF.

Many counts were recorded for this clonotype. The chain uses TRBV12-3 or TRBV12-4 and TRBJ2-1; no definite D call. V was clipped by 1 base and J by 7 bases, with 5 bases between them. This CDR3 comprises 12 residues. The CDR3 bases are TGTGCCAGCAGTTTAGGGTGGAATGAGCAGTTCTTC. Its protein is CASSLGWNEQFF.

This clonotype appeared once. The chain couples TRBV5-1 to TRBJ1-1; a weak D match, TRBD1 (6 bases). Germline V gene sequence: CDR1 SGHRS, CDR2 YFSETQ. With 4 bases removed from V and 5 bases from J, the gap between germline ends came to 18 bases. There are 15 residues in the CDR3. The CDR3, as DNA: TGCGCCAGCAGCGACGAAAAACAGGGCCGAACTGAAGCTTTCTTT. Encoded protein: CASSDEKQGRTEAFF.

With regard to this clonotype: A much larger clone differs from this one at a single base, so this may be a read error. V gene TRBV5-1 combines with J gene TRBJ2-1; 7 bases map to TRBD1. Germline V lookup: CDR1 SGHRS, CDR2 YFSETQ. The CDR3 runs to 14 residues. This chain's CDR3 is CASSTRDRDNGQFF. CDR3 nucleotide sequence: TGCGCCAGCAGCACAAGGGACAGAGACAATGGGCAGTTCTTC.

This clonotype appeared a few times. The chain employs TRBV6-9 and TRBJ2-1; no clear D. This CDR3 region has 12 residues. Trimming pared 3 bases from V and 13 bases from J, leaving 13 bases between. The germline V gene encodes CDR1 MNHGY and CDR2 SVAAGI. The CDR3 is CASSYFLGFQFF. For the CDR3, the DNA is TGTGCCAGCAGTTACTTCCTTGGGTTCCAGTTCTTC.

This clonotype showed up many times. DNA for the CDR3: TGTGCCAGCAGCCTGCGGTTAGGGGGGGATGAGCAGTTCTTC. Translating gives CASSLRLGGDEQFF. This sequence joins TRBV7-3 and TRBJ2-1; possible D gene TRBD2, 7 bases. The CDR3 has 14 amino acids. CDR1 and CDR2 from the germline V gene are SGHTA and FQGTGA. V was trimmed by 5 bases and J by 8 bases, leaving 16 bases between them.

The sample holds many counts of this clonotype. The V call is TRBV20-1, the J call TRBJ1-6, with D possibly being TRBD1 (5 bases). CDR3 length equals 14 residues. CDR1 is DFQATT, CDR2 SNEGSKA, per germline (reference sequence). V was shortened by 0 bases and J by 7 bases, with 10 bases between the two germline ends. Here the CDR3 reads CSARDRDFNSPLHF. The CDR3 coding sequence is TGCAGTGCTAGAGACAGGGATTTCAATTCACCCCTCCACTTT.

This clonotype was observed at least ten times. The chain carries TRBV7-2 and TRBJ1-6; possibly TRBD1 for D (6 bases). The CDR3 has 15 amino acids. CDR1 and CDR2 (germline): SGHTA, FQGNSA. Between the trimmed V and J ends, which lost 5 bases and 6 bases, there was a span of 14 bases. DNA for the CDR3: TGTGCCAGCAGCCAACAACGGACAGCTAATTCACCCCTCCACTTT. It is translated as CASSQQRTANSPLHF. The whole variable domain, filled in from reference TRBV7-2 and TRBJ1-6, reads GAGVSQSPSNKVTEKGKDVELRCDPISGHTALYWYRQSLGQGLEFLIYFQGNSAPDKSGLPSDRFSAERTGGSVSTLTIQRTQQEDSAVYLCASSQQRTANSPLHFGNGTRLTVT.

This clonotype was picked up many times. At one boundary the junction diverges from the germline segment, which might be a read error. This chain joins TRBV5-1 and TRBJ1-1; D unclear. Germline CDR1 and CDR2: SGHRS and YFSETQ. The CDR3 is 14 amino acids. DNA of the CDR3: TGTGCCAGCAGCTTAGGCGAGGGCAGCCGAGATGCTTTCTTT. Encoded protein: CASSLGEGSRDAFF.

This clonotype was seen repeatedly, ten times or more. The chain is built from TRBV2 and TRBJ2-7; D not resolved. Deletions cut 2 bases from V and 2 bases from J, with 4 bases between. Germline lookup yields CDR1 SNHLY and CDR2 FYNNEI. The CDR3 runs to 12 residues. In nucleotides, the CDR3 is TGTGCCAGCAGTGAACTGCCCTACGAGCAGTACTTC. Protein: CASSELPYEQYF.

This clonotype was recorded only once. Only one base separates this from a far larger clonotype, so it likely reflects a read error. This chain connects TRBV9 to TRBJ2-5; D remains unclear. This CDR3 spans 13 amino acids. Germline V gene data show CDR1 as SGDLS and CDR2 as YYNGEE. CDR3 coding DNA: TGTGCCAGCAGCGCTACCGTTCTGAGTGAGCAGCTCTTC. Translating it yields CASSATVLSEQLF.

The V call is TRBV11-2, the J call TRBJ2-7; 9 nucleotides agree with TRBD1. This CDR3 is 14 amino acids long. V dropped 5 bases and J dropped 4; count of bases not matched to a gene: 6. From germline, CDR1 is SGHAT and CDR2 FQNNGV. Here the CDR3 DNA reads TGTGCCAGCAGCCCACGGACAGGGGAATACGAGCAGTACTTC. Amino acids: CASSPRTGEYEQYF.

The rearrangement joins TRBV10-3 to TRBJ1-2; no firm D call. This CDR3 is 12 amino acids long. The V end lost 3 bases, the J end lost 4 bases, and 6 bases lay between the germline ends. The germline V gene encodes CDR1 ENHRY and CDR2 SYGVKD. The CDR3 sequence is CAISDGTYGYTF. The CDR3 region has the DNA TGTGCCATCAGTGACGGAACCTATGGCTACACCTTC.

V usage is TRBV27 and J usage is TRBJ1-4; D is uncertain. The CDR3 consists of 13 residues. Looked up from germline, CDR1 is MNHEY and CDR2 is SMNVEV (reference sequence). V lost 3 bases to trimming and J lost 5 bases, with 7 bases between them. The CDR3 sequence: CASSLWRNEKLFF. The CDR3 nucleotides read TGTGCCAGCAGTTTGTGGAGGAATGAAAAACTGTTTTTT.

The chain joins TRBV18 to TRBJ1-2, with TRBD1 matching 7 bases. The length of the CDR3 is 13 residues. V lost 5 bases and J lost 8; bases outside the gene matches: 8. Germline lookup yields CDR1 KGHSH and CDR2 LQKENI. DNA of the CDR3: TGTGCCAGCTCAGCAACAGGGGAAGGAGGCTACACCTTC. Its protein product is CASSATGEGGYTF. The variable domain in full, with the rest retrieved from reference TRBV18 and TRBJ1-2, is NAGVMQNPRHLVRRRGQEARLRCSPMKGHSHVYWYRQLPEEGLKFMVYLQKENIIDESGMPKERFSAEFPKEGPSILRIQQVVRGDSAAYFCASSATGEGGYTFGSGTRLTVV.

The table lists this clonotype with many counts. The V and J genes are TRBV29-1 and TRBJ2-5, with D perhaps matching TRBD1 (5 bases). V lost 6 bases, J lost 1 base, and 18 bases lay in between. Germline assignment: CDR1 SQVTM and CDR2 ANQGSEA. The CDR3 spans 15 residues. CDR3 sequence reads: CSVEFGHFGQETQYF. The CDR3 nucleotides are TGCAGCGTCGAATTCGGACACTTTGGCCAAGAGACCCAGTACTTC.

This clonotype was seen a few times. This rearrangement joins TRBV18 to TRBJ1-1; unclear D gene. Trimming took 6 bases from V and 4 from J, leaving 12 bases between them. The CDR3 spans 13 residues. Germline lookup yields CDR1 KGHSH and CDR2 LQKENI. The CDR3 sequence is CASSSTEGTEAFF. The CDR3 bases are TGTGCCAGCTCCTCCACTGAGGGCACTGAAGCTTTCTTT.

There are many counts of this clonotype. The chain recombines TRBV5-6 with TRBJ1-2; TRBD1 is a possible D gene (6 bases). Germline loops: CDR1 SGHDT, CDR2 YYEEEE. The CDR3 runs 13 residues. V was clipped by 4 bases and J by 7 bases, with 14 bases between them. The CDR3 DNA is TGTGCCAGCAGCCTTGGGGGGCCGGGTGGCTACACCTTC. Amino acid sequence: CASSLGGPGGYTF.

The rearrangement uses TRBV7-2 and TRBJ2-7, with TRBD2 as a possible D gene (7 bases). This CDR3 is 14 amino acids long. Germline V gene lookup returns CDR1 SGHTA and CDR2 FQGNSA. V lost 5 bases and J 4 bases, leaving 15 bases between the germline ends. The DNA of the CDR3 is TGTGCCAGCAGCGAAAGGGGGGGAACGTACGAGCAGTACTTC. Its protein is CASSERGGTYEQYF.